What follows are 32 T cell receptor beta chains derived from one specimen sequenced in a study of blood T cell repertoires in COVID-19. Profiling relied on immunoSEQ multiplex PCR, and the TCRdb table lists in-frame clones only, not all of them. Seen here are over 90,000 clones, roughly 86% observed once, and the top ten hold about a sixth. The specimen was peripheral blood. These receptors were collected from a human donor in a cohort sampled during active COVID-19.

The chain is built from TRBV6-6 and TRBJ1-2; D possibly corresponds to TRBD1 (5 bases). The CDR3 has 15 amino acids. V was cut by 5 bases and J by 8 bases, with 21 bases left in between. CDR1 is MNHNY and CDR2 is SVGAGI in the germline V gene (reference sequence). The CDR3 loop reads CASSPPLKAGPGYTF. CDR3 coding DNA: TGTGCCAGCAGTCCCCCTTTAAAGGCAGGGCCCGGCTACACCTTC.

V gene TRBV20-1 combines with J gene TRBJ1-2, with TRBD1 matching over 8 bases. Germline CDR1 and CDR2: DFQATT and SNEGSKA (reference sequence). The CDR3 consists of 14 residues. Trimming at V came to 3 bases and at J to 2 bases, leaving 5 bases not matched to a gene. This CDR3 reads CSASDRGKNYGYTF. CDR3 bases: TGCAGTGCTAGTGACAGGGGAAAAAACTATGGCTACACCTTC.

The chain joins TRBV10-3 to TRBJ1-1; TRBD1 is a possible D gene (5 bases). Germline values: CDR1 ENHRY, CDR2 SYGVKD. Deletions cut 1 base from V and 1 base from J, with 13 bases between. This CDR3 is built from 16 residues. The CDR3 sequence is CAISEWGGKANTEAFF. In DNA, the CDR3 is TGTGCCATCAGTGAGTGGGGGGGGAAGGCGAACACTGAAGCTTTCTTT.

This chain uses TRBV11-2 with TRBJ1-3; perhaps TRBD1 as D (6 bases). Deletions cut 5 bases from V and 0 bases from J, with 17 bases between. The V gene's germline CDR1 is SGHAT and CDR2 FQNNGV. This CDR3 is built from 17 residues. CDR3 coding DNA: TGTGCCAGCAGCCTGAACACAGGGACCAGCTCTGGAAACACCATATATTTT. Translation: CASSLNTGTSSGNTIYF.

The gene calls are TRBV6-5 and TRBJ2-7; perhaps TRBD2 as D (6 bases). V lost 6 bases and J lost 0, with 15 bases in between. CDR3 length equals 15 residues. Germline V lookup: CDR1 MNHEY, CDR2 SVGAGI. The CDR3 coding sequence is TGTGCCAGCAGCCTACGAGGCGGGACCTCCTACGAGCAGTACTTC. Translation: CASSLRGGTSYEQYF.

The chain's CDR3 is CASSPRTSGGSNEQFF. The CDR3 region has the DNA TGTGCCAGCAGCCCTAGGACTAGCGGGGGAAGTAATGAGCAGTTCTTC. The chain joins TRBV3-1 (or the pseudogene TRBV3-2) to TRBJ2-1; 13 nucleotides agree with TRBD2. Germline-derived CDR1 and CDR2 are LGHDT and YNNKEL (reference sequence). The CDR3 runs to 16 residues. The trim removed 4 bases at V and 7 bases at J, leaving 7 bases unmatched.

J is TRBJ1-1 and V is TRBV19; TRBD1 might be the D (5 bases). Germline V gene data show CDR1 as LNHDA and CDR2 as SQIVND (reference sequence). This CDR3 contains 11 residues. The chain's CDR3 is CASQGGTEAFF. CDR3 sequence (DNA): TGTGCATCGCAGGGAGGCACTGAAGCTTTCTTT.

The DNA for the CDR3 is TGCAGCGTTGAAGGACAGGGGCTAGCGGGGGGTCAGGAGCAGTTCTTC. Amino acid sequence: CSVEGQGLAGGQEQFF. This sequence joins TRBV29-1 and TRBJ2-1; TRBD2 agrees at 11 bases. After removal of 1 base from V and 10 bases from J, the junction contained 12 bases not matched to a gene. The CDR3 runs to 16 residues. Germline assignment: CDR1 SQVTM and CDR2 ANQGSEA.

The rearrangement joins TRBV6-1 to TRBJ2-2, with D maybe TRBD2 (7 bases). The CDR3 loop spans 16 amino acids. Per the germline V gene, CDR1 is MNHNS and CDR2 is SASEGT. Trimming removed 4 bases at V and 5 bases at J, with 17 bases between. This CDR3 reads CASSGLGGRMTGELFF. The CDR3 coding sequence is TGTGCCAGCAGTGGCCTCGGGGGGCGGATGACCGGGGAGCTGTTTTTT.

DNA for the CDR3: TGTGCCAGCAGCCCTCGGGGGTCGGCTAATGAAAAACTGTTTTTT. Translated: CASSPRGSANEKLFF. J is TRBJ1-4 and V is TRBV3-1 (or the pseudogene TRBV3-2), with a possible D match to TRBD1 (5 bases). Germline lookup yields CDR1 LGHDT and CDR2 YNNKEL (reference sequence). The CDR3 length is 15 residues. Trimming left V 4 bases short and J 3 bases short, with 12 bases between.

The chain recombines TRBV30 with TRBJ1-2; D remains unclear. This CDR3 is 12 amino acids long. Germline V gene data show CDR1 as GTSNPN and CDR2 as SVGIG (reference sequence). Trimming pared 2 bases from V and 4 bases from J, leaving 8 bases between. CDR3: CAWSSKFYGYTF. Written as DNA, the CDR3 is TGTGCCTGGAGTAGCAAATTCTATGGCTACACCTTC. Filled out from reference TRBV30 and TRBJ1-2, the complete variable domain reads SQTIHQWPATLVQPVGSPLSLECTVEGTSNPNLYWYRQAAGRGLQLLFYSVGIGQISSEVPQNLSASRPQDRQFILSSKKLLLSDSGFYLCAWSSKFYGYTFGSGTRLTVV.

The chain carries TRBV4-1 and TRBJ1-1, with D possibly being TRBD1 (5 bases). V was cut by 1 base and J by 0 bases, with 9 bases left in between. Germline V gene data show CDR1 as MGHRA and CDR2 as YSYEKL. The CDR3 spans 15 residues. DNA for the CDR3: TGCGCCAGCAGCCAAGCATCGGACATGAACACTGAAGCTTTCTTT. Protein: CASSQASDMNTEAFF.

The CDR3 DNA is TGCGCCAGCAGCCCGAAGAGGGTCCAAGAGACCCAGTACTTC. This sequence encodes CASSPKRVQETQYF. The chain links TRBV4-1 to TRBJ2-5; weak D call: TRBD2 (5 bases). Trimming removed 4 bases at V and 1 base at J, with 10 bases between. CDR1 MGHRA and CDR2 YSYEKL come from the germline V gene. The CDR3 is 14 residues long.

This chain joins TRBV18 and TRBJ2-6; 8 nucleotides agree with TRBD1. J gave up 0 bases and V 1 base, and 5 bases lay outside the gene matches. This CDR3 region has 18 residues. Per the germline V gene, CDR1 is KGHSH and CDR2 is LQKENI. The CDR3 DNA reads TGTGCCAGCTCACCACGGGCAGGGGGCCCCTCTGGGGCCAACGTCCTGACTTTC. Its translation: CASSPRAGGPSGANVLTF.

This clone was seen repeatedly, ten times or more. The chain uses TRBV27 and TRBJ1-5; 9 bases fit TRBD1. The V gene end was trimmed by 6 bases and the J gene end by 0 bases; junction bases not matched to a gene: 9. CDR3 length equals 17 residues. The V gene's germline CDR1 is MNHEY and CDR2 SMNVEV (reference sequence). The CDR3 bases are TGTGCCAGCAGCCTCACAGGGGGCGCGGGTAGCAATCAGCCCCAGCATTTT. The encoded protein is CASSLTGGAGSNQPQHF.

This rearrangement joins TRBV10-3 to TRBJ2-2, with TRBD1 matching over 9 bases. The germline V gene encodes CDR1 ENHRY and CDR2 SYGVKD. The CDR3 length is 16 residues. Trimming took 3 bases from V and 4 from J; bases not matched to a gene: 6. The CDR3 sequence is CAISDQNRGLTGELFF. In nucleotides, the CDR3 is TGTGCCATCAGTGACCAAAACAGGGGGCTCACCGGGGAGCTGTTTTTT.

This clone turned up a few times. J is TRBJ2-3 and V is TRBV7-2, with 13 bases aligning to TRBD2. The V segment lost 5 bases and the J segment 4 bases; nucleotides outside the gene matches: 3. The CDR3 has 15 residues. Per the germline V gene, CDR1 is SGHTA and CDR2 is FQGNSA. The CDR3, as DNA: TGTGCCAGCAGCCCAGGACTAGCGGGGGCAGATACGCAGTATTTT. It translates to CASSPGLAGADTQYF.

The rearrangement joins TRBV19 to TRBJ2-2, with 12 bases that match TRBD2. Germline V gives CDR1 LNHDA, CDR2 SQIVND (reference sequence). The CDR3 has 19 residues. V shed 3 bases and J 1 base; nucleotides not matched to a gene: 9. CDR3 DNA: TGTGCCAGTAGTATTGGTACTAGCGGGGGGACCCGGAACACCGGGGAGCTGTTTTTT. This sequence encodes CASSIGTSGGTRNTGELFF.

The V call is TRBV7-8, the J call TRBJ1-4; unclear D gene. The V gene lost 4 bases and the J gene lost 7 bases, with 13 bases spanning the gap. CDR3 length equals 14 residues. Germline CDR1 is SGHVS and CDR2 is FQNEAQ. The CDR3 sequence: CASSSVIRGEKLFF. The CDR3 DNA reads TGTGCCAGCAGCTCGGTCATAAGAGGTGAAAAACTGTTTTTT.

The gene calls are TRBV10-1 and TRBJ2-7; 8 bases align to TRBD1. V trimming: 7 bases; J trimming: 0 bases; junction bases outside the gene matches: 17. The CDR3 contains 18 residues. CDR1 and CDR2 (germline): WNHNN, SYGVQD (reference sequence). In nucleotides, the CDR3 is TGCGCCAGCACCATGCCTCCCCCGGGACAGGTCCGCTCCTACGAGCAGTACTTC. This codes for CASTMPPPGQVRSYEQYF.

V is TRBV5-4 and J is TRBJ2-7; 10 nucleotides line up with TRBD2. The CDR3 totals 15 residues. Germline CDR1 reads SGHNT; CDR2 reads YYREEE (reference sequence). Germline trimming cut 2 bases from V and 4 bases from J; bases unmatched to any gene: 6. The CDR3 DNA sequence: TGTGCCAGCAGCTTTGGTAGCGGGGGGCTTTACGAGCAGTACTTC. Amino acid sequence: CASSFGSGGLYEQYF.

This chain uses TRBV11-2 with TRBJ2-7, with D tentatively TRBD1 (7 bases). Trimming removed 5 bases from V and 5 bases from J, with 19 bases in between. Germline CDR1 and CDR2: SGHAT and FQNNGV. The CDR3 has 15 amino acids. The CDR3 nucleotides are TGTGCCAGCAGCCTGGAGGGACAGTGGTTGGACGAGCAGTACTTC. Protein: CASSLEGQWLDEQYF.

This chain links TRBV27 with TRBJ1-6; no firm D call. Between the trimmed V and J ends, which lost 3 bases and 6 bases, there was a span of 9 bases. Germline CDR1 is MNHEY and CDR2 is SMNVEV (reference sequence). The length of the CDR3 is 14 residues. CDR3: CASSFSGSNSPLHF. CDR3 coding DNA: TGTGCCAGCAGTTTCTCGGGGAGTAATTCACCCCTCCACTTT.

V usage is TRBV18 and J usage is TRBJ2-7, with 8 bases identical to TRBD2. This CDR3 has 12 residues. The V segment lost 6 bases and the J segment 4 bases; nucleotides outside the gene matches: 2. From germline, CDR1 is KGHSH and CDR2 LQKENI. The CDR3: CASSRGGYEQYF. Here the CDR3 DNA reads TGTGCCAGCTCGCGCGGGGGGTACGAGCAGTACTTC.

The rearrangement joins TRBV12-3 or TRBV12-4 to TRBJ1-1, with D uncertain. V shed 5 bases and J shed 13 bases, with 20 bases lying between them. The CDR3 totals 13 residues. The CDR3 nucleotides read TGTGCCAGCAGTCCACACCTAGCCGAAGGAGGTTTCTTT. This gives the protein CASSPHLAEGGFF.

The V call is TRBV3-1 (or the pseudogene TRBV3-2), the J call TRBJ1-6; D remains ambiguous. Trimming took 3 bases from V and 7 from J, leaving 13 bases between them. Germline V CDR1 and CDR2: LGHDT, YNNKEL (reference sequence). The CDR3 is made up of 15 amino acids. Here the CDR3 DNA reads TGTGCCAGCAGCCAGTCGGAGAGGGTGAATTCACCCCTCCACTTT. Encoded protein: CASSQSERVNSPLHF.

The V and J genes are TRBV28 and TRBJ1-5; tentatively, D is TRBD1 (5 bases). This CDR3 is built from 11 residues. Germline V CDR1 and CDR2: MDHEN, SYDVKM. The V end was cut by 11 bases, the J end by 7 bases, with 12 bases between. The CDR3 sequence is CAVKGLQPQHF. CDR3 DNA sequence: TGTGCCGTAAAGGGGTTACAGCCCCAGCATTTT.

The J gene is TRBJ1-6, the V gene TRBV10-3; D is uncertain. This CDR3 spans 13 amino acids. The germline gives CDR1 ENHRY, CDR2 SYGVKD. Trimming cost V 11 bases and J 5 bases, with 13 bases left between them. This CDR3 is CASQRAHNSPLHF. CDR3 DNA: TGTGCCTCTCAGAGGGCCCATAATTCACCCCTCCACTTT.

The rearrangement uses TRBV10-3 and TRBJ1-1, with unresolved D. V was cut by 0 bases and J by 1 base, with 6 bases left in between. This CDR3 is built from 14 residues. Germline V gives CDR1 ENHRY, CDR2 SYGVKD. The CDR3 nucleotides read TGTGCCATCAGTGAGTCGAGGGCGAACACTGAAGCTTTCTTT. It yields the protein CAISESRANTEAFF.

The chain employs TRBV18 and TRBJ1-1, with TRBD1 matching 7 bases. This CDR3 has 12 residues. The J segment lost 1 base and the V segment lost 9 bases, leaving 2 bases of the junction unmatched. Germline V gene data show CDR1 as KGHSH and CDR2 as LQKENI. CDR3: CASRQGNTEAFF. The CDR3 nucleotides are TGTGCCAGTAGACAGGGGAACACTGAAGCTTTCTTT.

The rearrangement joins TRBV5-1 to TRBJ2-1; 12 bases are shared with TRBD2. Germline trimming cut 4 bases from V and 6 bases from J; bases unmatched to any gene: 5. The CDR3 extends over 15 amino acids. Germline CDR1 and CDR2: SGHRS and YFSETQ. The CDR3 bases are TGCGCCAGCAGCACCCTAGCGGGGGGGCTCAATGAGCAGTTCTTC. Residues: CASSTLAGGLNEQFF.

The V gene is TRBV6-5, the J gene TRBJ1-2; D is possibly TRBD1 (6 bases). This CDR3 region has 12 residues. Trimming left V 5 bases short and J 3 bases short, with 7 bases between. Per the germline V gene, CDR1 is MNHEY and CDR2 is SVGAGI. The CDR3 is CASSRQDYGYTF. DNA for the CDR3: TGTGCCAGCAGTCGACAGGACTATGGCTACACCTTC.